This TCR beta chain is drawn from a study of immune evolution from preneoplasia to lung adenocarcinoma. Histologic diagnosis was independently verified by two lung pathologists. Profiling relied on immunoSEQ multiplex PCR, and the TCRdb table lists in-frame clones only, not all of them. The repertoire has about 2,500 clones, approximately 85% of them found once; the top ten carry 9.5%. Germline CDR1 SGHDT, CDR2 YYEEEE. J lost 7 bases, V lost 0 bases, and 4 bases had no gene match. CDR3 size: 14 residues. This clone was recorded only once. Sample: FFPE normal lung tissue adjacent to the tumor. The chain joins TRBV5-6 to TRBJ1-1; 9 nucleotides align to TRBD1. The TCR sequence derives from a person in their fifties with lung adenocarcinoma. CDR3 region: CASSLDDRGGEAFF. CDR3 DNA: TGTGCCAGCAGCTTGGATGACAGGGGGGGTGAAGCTTTCTTT. The whole variable domain, remainder taken from reference TRBV5-6 and TRBJ1-1, is DAGVTQSPTHLIKTRGQQVTLRCSPKSGHDTVSWYQQALGQGPQFIFQYYEEEERQRGNFPDRFSGHQFPNYSSELNVNALLLGDSALYLCASSLDDRGGEAFFGQGTRLTVV.